This T cell receptor (beta chain) was sequenced for a study of early T cells in non-severe SARS-CoV-2 infection. The CDR3 spans 15 residues. With V trimmed by 3 bases and J by 5 bases, 6 bases remained unmatched. Germline V gene data show CDR1 as SEHNR and CDR2 as FQNEAQ (reference sequence). This clonotype came up many times. TCRdb recomputed calls from the 5' RACE reads with MiXCR, one row per CDR3 protein. The sample lists roughly 55,000 distinct CDR3 sequences; 11% were seen once. Material: whole blood. This clonotype was obtained from an adult who was a healthcare worker with PCR-confirmed SARS-CoV-2 infection or an uninfected control (not recorded which). The chain combines TRBV7-9 with TRBJ2-3; TRBD2 matches at 9 bases. CDR3 sequence (DNA): TGTGCCAGCAGCTTGTCTCTTAGCGGGGGAGATACGCAGTATTTT. It translates to CASSLSLSGGDTQYF.